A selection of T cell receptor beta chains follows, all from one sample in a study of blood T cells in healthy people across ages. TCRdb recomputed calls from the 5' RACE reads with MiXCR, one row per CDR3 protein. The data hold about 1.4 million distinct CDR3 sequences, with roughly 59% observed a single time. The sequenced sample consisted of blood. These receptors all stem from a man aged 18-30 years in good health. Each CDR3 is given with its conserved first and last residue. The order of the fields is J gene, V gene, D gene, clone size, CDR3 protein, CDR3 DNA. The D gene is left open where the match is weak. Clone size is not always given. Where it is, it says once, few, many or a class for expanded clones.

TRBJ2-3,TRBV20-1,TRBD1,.,CSARDRVGDTQYF,TGCAGTGCTCGCGACAGGGTTGGAGATACGCAGTATTTT
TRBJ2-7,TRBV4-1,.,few,CASSQARYAYEQYF,TGCGCCAGCAGCCAAGCACGTTACGCCTACGAGCAGTACTTC
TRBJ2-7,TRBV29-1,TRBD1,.,CSVAGRGSSYEQYF,TGCAGCGTTGCCGGCAGGGGGAGCTCCTACGAGCAGTACTTC
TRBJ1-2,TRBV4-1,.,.,CASSLALGGDYGYTF,TGCGCCAGCAGCCTTGCCTTGGGAGGGGACTATGGCTACACCTTC
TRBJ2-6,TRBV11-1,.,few,CASTAFGANVLTF,TGTGCCAGCACGGCATTTGGGGCCAACGTCCTGACTTTC
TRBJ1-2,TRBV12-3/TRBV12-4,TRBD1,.,CASSGTGANYGYTF,TGTGCCAGCAGTGGGACAGGGGCTAACTATGGCTACACCTTC
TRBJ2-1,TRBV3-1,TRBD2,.,CASSRGGASYNEQFF,TGTGCCAGCAGCCGCGGGGGGGCTTCCTACAATGAGCAGTTCTTC
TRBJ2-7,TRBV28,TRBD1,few,CASSFPPFGTGLFYEQYF,TGTGCCAGCAGTTTCCCTCCCTTTGGGACAGGGTTGTTCTACGAGCAGTACTTC
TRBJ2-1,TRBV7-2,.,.,CASSLVGENHNEQFF,TGTGCCAGCAGCTTGGTGGGAGAGAACCACAATGAGCAGTTCTTC
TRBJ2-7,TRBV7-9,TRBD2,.,CASSPWGGRSSYEQYF,TGTGCCAGCAGCCCGTGGGGAGGGCGAAGCTCCTACGAGCAGTACTTC
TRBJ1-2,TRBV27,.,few,CASSPLAGANYGYTF,TGTGCCAGCAGTCCCCTGGCAGGGGCCAACTATGGCTACACCTTC
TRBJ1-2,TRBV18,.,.,CASSPIFEGRKGYTF,TGTGCCAGCTCACCGATTTTCGAAGGGAGAAAGGGCTACACCTTC
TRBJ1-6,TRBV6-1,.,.,CASIPASYNSPLHF,TGTGCCAGCATCCCAGCCTCCTATAATTCACCCCTCCACTTT
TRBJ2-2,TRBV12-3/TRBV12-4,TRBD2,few,CASSLARTSGNRELFF,TGTGCCAGCAGTTTAGCTCGAACTAGCGGGAATCGGGAGCTGTTTTTT
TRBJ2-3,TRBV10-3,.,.,CAIRGSTDTQYF,TGTGCCATCAGAGGCAGCACAGATACGCAGTATTTT
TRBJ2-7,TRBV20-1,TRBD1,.,CSASPSTGPYEQYF,TGCAGTGCTAGTCCTTCGACAGGGCCCTACGAGCAGTACTTC
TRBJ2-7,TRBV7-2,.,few,CASSLERLTYEQYF,TGTGCCAGCAGCTTAGAACGACTCACCTACGAGCAGTACTTC
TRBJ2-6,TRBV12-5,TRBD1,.,CASGPGQGYGANVLTF,TGTGCTAGTGGTCCCGGACAGGGGTACGGGGCCAACGTCCTGACTTTC
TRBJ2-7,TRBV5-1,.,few,CASSFLGRQTYEQYF,TGCGCCAGCAGCTTTCTAGGCCGACAGACCTACGAGCAGTACTTC
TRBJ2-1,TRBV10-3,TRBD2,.,CAISPTSGVWDEQFF,TGTGCCATCAGTCCGACTAGCGGTGTTTGGGATGAGCAGTTCTTC
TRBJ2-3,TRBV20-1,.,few,CSARGTQADTQYF,TGCAGTGCGCGAGGGACGCAGGCAGATACGCAGTATTTT
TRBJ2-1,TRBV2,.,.,CASSERGGGLYNEQFF,TGTGCCAGCAGTGAAAGGGGCGGGGGCCTTTACAATGAGCAGTTCTTC
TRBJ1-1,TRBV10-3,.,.,CAISESSHRPTATEAFF,TGTGCCATCAGTGAGTCTTCACACAGACCGACGGCGACTGAAGCTTTCTTT
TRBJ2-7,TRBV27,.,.,CASSPTPWALGEQYF,TGTGCCAGCAGTCCCACGCCGTGGGCTTTGGGCGAGCAGTACTTC
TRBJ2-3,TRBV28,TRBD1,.,CASRRDRGRTDTQYF,TGTGCCAGCAGACGGGACAGGGGGCGAACAGATACGCAGTATTTT
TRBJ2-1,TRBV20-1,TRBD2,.,CSAPSGSVNEQFF,TGCAGTGCGCCTAGCGGGAGCGTCAATGAGCAGTTCTTC
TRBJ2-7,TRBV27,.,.,CASSRLKDYEQYF,TGTGCCAGCAGTAGGTTAAAGGACTACGAGCAGTACTTC
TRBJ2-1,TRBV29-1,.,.,CSVGRDSTYNEQFF,TGCAGCGTTGGCCGGGACTCAACCTACAATGAGCAGTTCTTC
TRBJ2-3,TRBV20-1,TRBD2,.,CSASLADNTDTQYF,TGCAGTGCTAGCCTAGCGGACAACACAGATACGCAGTATTTT
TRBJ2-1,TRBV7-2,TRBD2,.,CASSQRAGGSTNEQFF,TGTGCCAGCAGCCAGAGAGCGGGGGGCTCCACCAATGAGCAGTTCTTC
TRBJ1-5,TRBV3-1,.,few,CARKRGLFNQPQHF,TGTGCCAGAAAGCGGGGCTTGTTTAATCAGCCCCAGCATTTT
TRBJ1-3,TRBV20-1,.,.,CSAEDVSSGNTIYF,TGCAGTGCTGAAGACGTGTCCTCTGGAAACACCATATATTTT
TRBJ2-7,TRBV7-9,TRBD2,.,CASSSNEGLAGLWYEQYF,TGTGCCAGCAGCTCCAATGAAGGGCTAGCGGGATTGTGGTACGAGCAGTACTTC
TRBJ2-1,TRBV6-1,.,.,CASRRTRLDHNEQFF,TGTGCCAGCAGGCGGACGAGGCTCGATCACAATGAGCAGTTCTTC
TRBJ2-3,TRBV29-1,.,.,CSGQFRDTQYF,TGCAGCGGGCAATTCAGAGATACGCAGTATTTT
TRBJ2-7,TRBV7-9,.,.,CASRYPGEQYF,TGTGCCAGCAGATACCCGGGCGAGCAGTACTTC
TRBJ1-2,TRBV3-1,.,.,CASSPVGWRTSYGYTF,TGTGCCAGCAGCCCCGTCGGGTGGCGGACTAGCTATGGCTACACCTTC